Below are 25 T cell receptor beta chains sequenced from a single sample in a study of cytomegalovirus exposure and HLA in healthy donors. Both 60 Vbeta primers and 13 Jbeta primers went into the PCR. Clones were sequenced by immunoSEQ multiplex PCR, and TCRdb holds only the in-frame ones, with some missing. The sample is made up of around 84,000 clones, and the top ten hold around 4.4% of it. Sequencing was performed on PBMCs. Receptors originate from a man aged 25 to 45 in good health and CMV-seronegative.

The gene calls are TRBV19 and TRBJ2-4; 7 nucleotides line up with TRBD1. The CDR3 runs 16 residues. In germline, CDR1 is LNHDA, CDR2 SQIVND (reference sequence). V gave up 7 bases and J gave up 0 bases; unmatched junction bases: 9. The CDR3 spells CASTPRDSLAKNIQYF. Written as DNA, the CDR3 is TGTGCCAGTACCCCCCGGGACAGCTTAGCCAAAAACATTCAGTACTTC.

V is TRBV6-1 and J is TRBJ1-1, with D maybe TRBD1 (5 bases). Germline V lookup: CDR1 MNHNS, CDR2 SASEGT. This CDR3 comprises 15 residues. V lost 3 bases and J lost 4, with 15 bases in between. This CDR3 is CASSDINQGVTEAFF. The DNA of the CDR3 is TGTGCCAGCAGTGATATTAATCAGGGTGTCACTGAAGCTTTCTTT.

This sequence joins TRBV6-5 and TRBJ1-4, with 7 nucleotides matching TRBD1. V lost 5 bases to trimming and J lost 9 bases; unmatched junction nucleotides: 9. Germline CDR1 and CDR2: MNHEY and SVGAGI. The CDR3 covers 14 residues. The CDR3 bases are TGTGCCAGCAGTCCCCGGACAGGCTTTAAAAAACTGTTTTTT. It translates to CASSPRTGFKKLFF.

The V and J genes are TRBV11-3 and TRBJ1-1; no clear D. Trimming took 6 bases from V and 6 from J, leaving 17 bases between them. Germline CDR1 and CDR2: SGHNT and YENEEA. The CDR3 loop spans 14 amino acids. Here the CDR3 reads CASRPRGGLAEAFF. In nucleotides, the CDR3 is TGTGCCAGCAGACCTCGGGGAGGGCTGGCTGAAGCTTTCTTT.

The V and J genes are TRBV11-2 and TRBJ2-1; 10 bases map to TRBD2. This CDR3 spans 15 amino acids. CDR1 and CDR2 (germline): SGHAT, FQNNGV. V lost 4 bases, J lost 8 bases, and 8 bases stayed unmatched. The CDR3 loop is CASSSSGGAEDEQFF. In DNA, the CDR3 is TGTGCCAGCAGCTCGAGCGGGGGGGCCGAGGATGAGCAGTTCTTC. Full variable domain (remainder filled in from reference TRBV11-2 and TRBJ2-1): EAGVAQSPRYKIIEKRQSVAFWCNPISGHATLYWYQQILGQGPKLLIQFQNNGVVDDSQLPKDRFSAERLKGVDSTLKIQPAKLEDSAVYLCASSSSGGAEDEQFFGPGTRLTVL.

V is TRBV5-4 and J is TRBJ2-1; TRBD2 agrees at 9 bases. This CDR3 has 15 amino acids. With V trimmed by 5 bases and J by 3 bases, 6 bases remained unmatched. CDR1 is SGHNT, CDR2 YYREEE, per germline (reference sequence). The CDR3 DNA reads as TGTGCCAGCAGTTATGGTAGCGGGAGCTACAATGAGCAGTTCTTC. This codes for CASSYGSGSYNEQFF.

The V call is TRBV14, the J call TRBJ1-4; TRBD1 matches 7 bases. Germline assignment: CDR1 SGHDN and CDR2 FVKESK. The J segment lost 5 bases and the V segment lost 4 bases, leaving 10 bases of the junction unmatched. The CDR3 covers 16 residues. CDR3 in DNA: TGTGCCAGCAGCCGACAGGGAGCAGCCCTCAATGAAAAACTGTTTTTT. This sequence encodes CASSRQGAALNEKLFF.

The chain carries TRBV6-4 and TRBJ2-1; D unresolved. Trimming left V 0 bases short and J 0 bases short, with 9 bases between. The CDR3 is 16 amino acids. Germline CDR1 reads MRHNA; CDR2 reads SNTAGT. This chain's CDR3 is CASSDSPSSSYNEQFF. The CDR3 DNA follows: TGTGCCAGCAGTGACTCGCCTTCCAGCTCCTACAATGAGCAGTTCTTC.

The J gene is TRBJ2-1, the V gene TRBV18; tentative D call: TRBD1 (6 bases). The CDR3 has 14 residues. The V gene lost 4 bases and the J gene lost 3 bases, with 10 bases spanning the gap. From germline, CDR1 is KGHSH and CDR2 LQKENI. Here the CDR3 reads CASSRGLRYNEQFF. DNA of the CDR3: TGTGCCAGCTCACGGGGGCTTCGCTACAATGAGCAGTTCTTC.

The CDR3 reads CASSQDEGGQTDYEQYF. The CDR3 DNA reads as TGCGCCAGCAGCCAAGATGAAGGAGGGCAGACTGACTACGAGCAGTACTTC. V is TRBV4-1 and J is TRBJ2-7; tentative D call: TRBD2 (6 bases). CDR1 is MGHRA, CDR2 YSYEKL, per germline. The CDR3 is made up of 17 amino acids. V lost 0 bases, J lost 3 bases, and 18 bases lay in between.

The chain uses TRBV18 and TRBJ2-7, with D unclear. V was pared by 6 bases and J by 7 bases, with 13 bases between. The CDR3 totals 12 residues. Per germline, CDR1 KGHSH and CDR2 LQKENI. CDR3 sequence: CASSTQAPEQYF. The CDR3 nucleotides read TGTGCCAGCTCCACGCAGGCTCCGGAGCAGTACTTC.

The chain links TRBV7-9 to TRBJ1-4; a weak D match, TRBD1 (5 bases). V lost 2 bases and J lost 5, with 9 bases in between. Germline V gene lookup returns CDR1 SEHNR and CDR2 FQNEAQ (reference sequence). This CDR3 is 14 amino acids long. The CDR3 here is CASSLLQENEKLFF. The CDR3 DNA reads as TGTGCCAGCAGCTTATTACAGGAGAATGAAAAACTGTTTTTT.

The gene calls are TRBV18 and TRBJ2-6; 12 bases are a match to TRBD2. From germline, CDR1 is KGHSH and CDR2 LQKENI. The CDR3 totals 16 residues. Trimming cost V 5 bases and J 3 bases; bases outside gene matches: 2. For the CDR3, the DNA is TGTGCCAGCTCATGGACTAGCGGGGATGGGGCCAACGTCCTGACTTTC. Translating it yields CASSWTSGDGANVLTF.

The chain couples TRBV2 to TRBJ1-1, with TRBD1 matching over 7 bases. The CDR3 loop spans 17 amino acids. The J segment lost 1 base and the V segment lost 6 bases, leaving 14 bases of the junction unmatched. Germline loops: CDR1 SNHLY, CDR2 FYNNEI. In nucleotides, the CDR3 is TGTGCCAGCAGCGCCGGGACAGAGGGCCCCTGGAACACTGAAGCTTTCTTT. This sequence encodes CASSAGTEGPWNTEAFF.

The genes are TRBV11-3 and TRBJ2-7, with D possibly TRBD2 on 6 matching bases. The V end was cut by 2 bases, the J end by 4 bases, with 21 bases between. The germline gives CDR1 SGHNT, CDR2 YENEEA. The CDR3 totals 17 residues. CDR3 protein: CASSLPRVAAVYYEQYF. The CDR3, as DNA: TGTGCCAGCAGCTTACCTCGGGTAGCGGCTGTTTATTACGAGCAGTACTTC.

V is TRBV5-8 and J is TRBJ2-3, with 9 bases that match TRBD2. The CDR3 sequence is 16 residues long. The V segment lost 4 bases and the J segment 0 bases; nucleotides outside the gene matches: 6. Germline CDR1 and CDR2: SGHTS and YDEGEE. CDR3 region: CASSPGLAHSTDTQYF. The DNA for the CDR3 is TGTGCCAGCAGCCCGGGACTAGCCCATAGCACAGATACGCAGTATTTT.

The V gene is TRBV4-1, the J gene TRBJ1-3; D remains ambiguous. The CDR3 contains 17 residues. Trimming took 1 base from V and 0 from J, leaving 13 bases between them. Germline V gene sequence: CDR1 MGHRA, CDR2 YSYEKL. CDR3 residues: CASSQAAARYSGNTIYF. CDR3 coding DNA: TGCGCCAGCAGCCAAGCGGCAGCGAGATACTCTGGAAACACCATATATTTT.

This chain links TRBV21-1 with TRBJ2-7; the table's D call, TRBD1, was not checked against the DNA. TRBV21-1 is a listed pseudogene. This CDR3 contains 16 residues. As DNA, the CDR3 is TGTGCCAGCAGTTTAGTTCGACACAGTTCCTCCTACGAGCAGTACTTC. It codes for CASSLVRHSSSYEQYF.

The DNA for the CDR3 is TGCGCCAGCAGTCCCGAGGGGGCGATCACTAATGAAAAACTGTTTTTT. Amino acid sequence: CASSPEGAITNEKLFF. This rearrangement joins TRBV5-1 to TRBJ1-4; 7 nucleotides agree with TRBD1. Losses at the gene ends were 5 bases for V and 2 bases for J; bases not matched to a gene: 9. The CDR3 has 16 residues. The germline V gene has CDR1 SGHRS and CDR2 YFSETQ.

The chain carries TRBV18 and TRBJ1-1; D is unresolved. The V end lost 0 bases, the J end lost 9 bases, and 14 bases lay between the germline ends. Per the germline V gene, CDR1 is KGHSH and CDR2 is LQKENI. The CDR3 covers 14 residues. CDR3 nucleotides: TGTGCCAGCTCACCACCTTCAGGCATCTCAAAAGCTTTCTTT. Translation: CASSPPSGISKAFF.

The chain is built from TRBV7-9 and TRBJ1-2, with D perhaps matching TRBD1 (5 bases). V was cut by 3 bases and J by 0 bases, with 5 bases left in between. Per germline, CDR1 SEHNR and CDR2 FQNEAQ (reference sequence). The CDR3 loop spans 13 amino acids. CDR3 sequence: CASSFRANYGYTF. The CDR3 region has the DNA TGTGCCAGCAGCTTCAGGGCTAACTATGGCTACACCTTC.

The rearrangement links TRBV11-3 to TRBJ2-5; a possible D gene is TRBD2 (6 bases). CDR1 is SGHNT and CDR2 is YENEEA in the germline V gene. The CDR3 runs 16 residues. The V end was cut by 4 bases, the J end by 1 base, with 16 bases between. In DNA form, the CDR3 reads TGTGCCAGCAGCTCCTTTAGCGGCCCCTTCCAAGAGACCCAGTACTTC. Encoded protein: CASSSFSGPFQETQYF.

The chain combines TRBV2 with TRBJ2-3; unclear D gene. The length of the CDR3 is 12 residues. V lost 2 bases to trimming and J lost 5 bases, with 5 bases between them. Germline loops: CDR1 SNHLY, CDR2 FYNNEI. Here the CDR3 reads CASSEMRDTQYF. DNA of the CDR3: TGTGCCAGCAGTGAAATGCGAGATACGCAGTATTTT.

The V gene is TRBV5-6, the J gene TRBJ2-5; D is perhaps TRBD1 (5 bases). This CDR3 is 15 amino acids long. Germline loops: CDR1 SGHDT, CDR2 YYEEEE. The V and J ends lost 4 bases and 3 bases respectively, with 16 bases between them. CDR3 nucleotide sequence: TGTGCCAGCAGCCCAGGGCCAGGGCGAGAAGAGACCCAGTACTTC. Translating gives CASSPGPGREETQYF.

This chain connects TRBV28 to TRBJ2-1; TRBD2 agrees at 9 bases. The ends lost 4 bases at V and 9 bases at J; junction bases unmatched: 4. Germline values: CDR1 MDHEN, CDR2 SYDVKM. The CDR3 is 13 residues long. The CDR3 DNA is TGTGCCAGCAGTTCTAAGACTAGCGGTGAGCAGTTCTTC. It is translated as CASSSKTSGEQFF.